A selection of T cell receptor beta chains follows, all from one sample in a study of tumor-infiltrating lymphocytes in primary liver carcinoma. TCRdb reanalysed the multiplex PCR reads using MiXCR and keeps one entry per CDR3 protein. Counted here are more than 150,000 distinct CDR3 sequences, 60% occurring once; the ten biggest clones make up around 68%. The sequencing input was peripheral blood. The receptor source for this set is a man in his forties with primary liver carcinoma and hepatitis B virus infection. The conserved cysteine and the conserved F or W are not part of the CDR3 here.

V gene	J gene	CDR3 protein
TRBV6-1	TRBJ2-1	ASSEPGTGYNEQF
TRBV11-3	TRBJ2-1	ASSPGGLGAGNEQF
TRBV5-5	TRBJ1-5	ASSFHSSNQPQH
TRBV10-3	TRBJ1-3	AVGTGGRNTIY
TRBV11-2	TRBJ2-3	ASSRTAPSTDTQC
TRBV25-1	TRBJ2-5	ASRVSGGETQY
TRBV4-2	TRBJ2-5	TSSPGQGRETQY
TRBV11-1	TRBJ2-4	ASSSGGSGPKNIQY
TRBV11-2	TRBJ2-1	TSSFRDGTYNEQF
TRBV28	TRBJ1-6	ASSSLRDSHNPPLH
TRBV11-1	TRBJ2-2	ASSTTSGRDTGELF
TRBV12-3/TRBV12-4	TRBJ2-3	ASNQGGTQY
TRBV5-4	TRBJ2-5	TSSLEAGLATETQY
TRBV6-5	TRBJ1-1	ASSYKLQGEAF
TRBV6-5	TRBJ1-4	ASSKTGGDEKLF
TRBV24-1	TRBJ1-2	ATSDFGTGGRYT
TRBV6-2/TRBV6-3	TRBJ1-5	ASSHQGGFDAQPQH
TRBV28	TRBJ1-1	ASSRSRVSTEAF
TRBV6-5	TRBJ1-2	ASSRGDHGYT
TRBV11-2	TRBJ2-3	ASSLGGRAGDTQY
TRBV29-1	TRBJ1-1	SVQRQFNTEAF
TRBV29-1	TRBJ2-2	SVEGVEAPRTGELF
TRBV6-1	TRBJ1-2	ATSEDRPVPLGYT
TRBV6-2/TRBV6-3	TRBJ2-5	ATSNPHVETQY
TRBV29-1	TRBJ2-3	SVGNSGTTDTQY
TRBV7-9	TRBJ2-4	ASSLISLGAANIQY
TRBV5-6	TRBJ2-1	ASSFSSNEQF
TRBV6-2/TRBV6-3	TRBJ2-7	ASTSSGSPAYEQY
TRBV11-2	TRBJ2-7	ASRAGPEQY
TRBV11-2	TRBJ2-6	ASSLGTRSRSWANFLT
TRBV5-5	TRBJ2-5	ASSRRLAEQETQY
TRBV11-2	TRBJ1-1	ASSQSFAGTTEAF
TRBV6-1	TRBJ1-2	ASTGVLIYGYT
TRBV11-2	TRBJ1-1	ASSLEPGASTEAF
TRBV29-1	TRBJ2-2	SVMTSRNTGELF
TRBV5-1	TRBJ1-1	ASSFSVGANTEAF
TRBV5-4	TRBJ1-2	ASSEPPTNYGYT
TRBV28	TRBJ2-3	ASIKIAGSTTDTQY
TRBV14	TRBJ2-2	ASEWDRCNTGELF
TRBV5-4	TRBJ1-2	ASSWPNYGYT
TRBV6-6	TRBJ2-1	ASSPRDEQF
TRBV6-5	TRBJ2-2	ASTPFSGSYTGELF
TRBV6-6	TRBJ2-3	ASNSGGNTQY